Sequencing of this TCR beta chain was carried out in a study of vaccination and CD4 T cells after COVID-19. TCRdb re-derived calls from the PCR reads in MiXCR, one entry per CDR3 protein. The sample consists of 15,000 to 20,000 distinct CDR3 sequences, about three fifths of them appearing once. The germline V gene has CDR1 MNHNS and CDR2 SASEGT. The CDR3 runs to 14 residues. The junction had 7 bases not matched to a gene; V was cut back by 6 bases and J by 4 bases. The sequence came from a human donor who had recovered from COVID-19. The specimen comprised CD4+ T cells from blood, sampled after SARS-CoV-2 vaccination. The chain recombines TRBV6-1 with TRBJ1-2; 8 bases map to TRBD1. Here the CDR3 reads CASSDGQGGYGYTF. CDR3 in DNA: TGTGCCAGCAGCGACGGACAGGGTGGCTATGGCTACACCTTC.